What follows are 3 T cell receptor beta chains derived from one specimen sequenced in a study of pediatric ulcerative colitis. During colonoscopy, one to two rectal pinch biopsies were collected. Profiling relied on immunoSEQ multiplex PCR, and the TCRdb table lists in-frame clones only, not all of them. The sample contains over 30,000 clones, about 81% of which appear only once. The sample taken for sequencing was gut tissue. The receptors stem from a boy between 5 and 17 years old with mild ulcerative colitis.

The rearrangement joins TRBV2 to TRBJ1-5; perhaps TRBD1 as D (6 bases). Germline V CDR1 and CDR2: SNHLY, FYNNEI. Trimming shortened V by 7 bases and J by 4 bases, and 14 bases separated the two germline ends. CDR3 length: 14 amino acids. CDR3 coding DNA: TGTGCCAGCATGGGTCGGGACACAAATCAGCCCCAGCATTTT. It encodes CASMGRDTNQPQHF.

V is TRBV5-1 and J is TRBJ1-2; 9 bases fit TRBD1. The germline CDR1 and CDR2 sequences are SGHRS and YFSETQ. Trimming at V came to 4 bases and at J to 7 bases, leaving 11 bases not matched to a gene. The CDR3 runs to 15 residues. CDR3: CASSQYVDRGIGYTF. The DNA for the CDR3 is TGCGCCAGCAGCCAATACGTCGACAGGGGGATTGGCTACACCTTC.

The chain combines TRBV27 with TRBJ1-1; the D is unclear. Germline values: CDR1 MNHEY, CDR2 SMNVEV (reference sequence). V was shortened by 0 bases and J by 0 bases, with 2 bases between the two germline ends. This CDR3 contains 13 residues. The chain's CDR3 is CASSLSMNTEAFF. CDR3 sequence (DNA): TGTGCCAGCAGTTTATCGATGAACACTGAAGCTTTCTTT.